This record covers a single TCR beta chain. Its specificity is unknown. The germline V gene encodes CDR1 SGHRS and CDR2 YFSETQ. Losses at the gene ends were 4 bases for V and 3 bases for J; bases not matched to a gene: 1. CDR3 length: 13 residues. This sample was included in a study of identical twins. A single record per CDR3 protein comes from TCRdb applying MiXCR to the 5' RACE reads. The repertoire holds about 690,000 distinct CDR3 sequences, with approximately 21% as singletons. General study results and limits: Modelling underestimated the level of out-of-frame TCR alpha sharing observed in monozygotic twins.

The same data also contributed to another study, on T cells expressing NK-cell markers. That report notes: All TCR beta repertoires analysed originated from sorted CD3+CD56+NKG2C+, CD3+CD56+NKG2C- and CD3+CD56-NKG2C+ T cells. Dominant NKG2C+ clonotypes made up roughly 1.0-7.0% of CD8+ T cells in roughly six donors.

This clonotype was obtained from a woman under 30 in good health. Sequenced sample: PBMCs. The chain combines TRBV5-1 with TRBJ2-1, with TRBD1 matching 7 bases. The CDR3 sequence is CASSGTVYNEQFF. The CDR3 nucleotides read TGCGCCAGCAGCGGGACAGTCTACAATGAGCAGTTCTTC. The full variable domain, in which reference TRBV5-1 and TRBJ2-1 provide the parts outside the CDR3, is KAGVTQTPRYLIKTRGQQVTLSCSPISGHRSVSWYQQTPGQGLQFLFEYFSETQRNKGNFPGRFSGRQFSNSRSEMNVSTLELGDSALYLCASSGTVYNEQFFGPGTRLTVL.